This T cell receptor beta chain was identified in a study of Graves' ophthalmopathy and Graves' hyperthyroidism. Regarding the study as a whole: Detection in blood was also observed for most expanded thyroid clonotypes above 0.001 frequency.

There are a few counts of this clonotype. The antigen is not known. Amplification of TCR beta CDR3 regions used RNA transcripts. Second-round multiplex PCR followed a first-round RT-PCR using HTBI primers. TCRdb processed the multiplex PCR reads anew with MiXCR; each CDR3 protein has one entry. The data show about 220,000 distinct CDR3 sequences, about 22% seen once. The CDR3 runs 14 residues. Per the germline V gene, CDR1 is DFQATT and CDR2 is SNEGSKA (reference sequence). Trimming took 1 base from V and 5 from J, leaving 14 bases between them. The J gene is TRBJ2-5, the V gene TRBV20-1; D is ambiguous. The sequenced material came from peripheral blood. The sequence derives from a woman aged 45-59 years with Graves' ophthalmopathy. The CDR3 DNA follows: TGCAGTGCTAGAGCCCCGGCCCCTCGGGAGACCCAGTACTTC. Translation gives CSARAPAPRETQYF.